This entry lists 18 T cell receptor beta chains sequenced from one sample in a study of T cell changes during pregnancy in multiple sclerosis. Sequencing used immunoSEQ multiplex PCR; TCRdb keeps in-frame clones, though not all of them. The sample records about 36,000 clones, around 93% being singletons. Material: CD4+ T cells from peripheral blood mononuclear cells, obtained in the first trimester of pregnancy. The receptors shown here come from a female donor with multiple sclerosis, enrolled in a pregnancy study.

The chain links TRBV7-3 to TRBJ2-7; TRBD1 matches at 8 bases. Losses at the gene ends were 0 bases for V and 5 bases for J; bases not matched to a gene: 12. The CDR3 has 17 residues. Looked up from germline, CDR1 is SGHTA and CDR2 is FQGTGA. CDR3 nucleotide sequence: TGTGCCAGCAGCTTAACGGATCGGCAGGGGGCCCCCCACGAGCAGTACTTC. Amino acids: CASSLTDRQGAPHEQYF.

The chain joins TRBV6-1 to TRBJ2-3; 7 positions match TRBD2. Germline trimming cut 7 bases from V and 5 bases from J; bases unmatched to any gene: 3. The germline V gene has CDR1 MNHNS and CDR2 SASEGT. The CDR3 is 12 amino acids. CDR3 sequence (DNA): TGTGCCAGCAAAATAGCGGGAGATACGCAGTATTTT. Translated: CASKIAGDTQYF.

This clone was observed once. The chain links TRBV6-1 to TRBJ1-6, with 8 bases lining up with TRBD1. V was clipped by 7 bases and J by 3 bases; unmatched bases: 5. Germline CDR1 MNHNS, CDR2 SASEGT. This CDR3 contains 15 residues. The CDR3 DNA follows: TGTGCCAGCACCCTACAGGGGGTCTATAATTCACCCCTCCACTTT. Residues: CASTLQGVYNSPLHF.

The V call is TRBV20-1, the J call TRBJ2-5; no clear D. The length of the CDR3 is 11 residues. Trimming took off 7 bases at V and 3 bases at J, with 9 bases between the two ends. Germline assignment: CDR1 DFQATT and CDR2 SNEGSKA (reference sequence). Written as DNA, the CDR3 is TGCAGTGTAAGAGTTAAAGAGACCCAGTACTTC. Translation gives CSVRVKETQYF.

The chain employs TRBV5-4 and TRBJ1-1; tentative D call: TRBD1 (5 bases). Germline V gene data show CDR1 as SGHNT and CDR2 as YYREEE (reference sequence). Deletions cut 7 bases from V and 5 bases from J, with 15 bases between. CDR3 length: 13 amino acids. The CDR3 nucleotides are TGTGCCAGCGCTGATCAGGGAAGGACTGAAGCTTTCTTT. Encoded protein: CASADQGRTEAFF.

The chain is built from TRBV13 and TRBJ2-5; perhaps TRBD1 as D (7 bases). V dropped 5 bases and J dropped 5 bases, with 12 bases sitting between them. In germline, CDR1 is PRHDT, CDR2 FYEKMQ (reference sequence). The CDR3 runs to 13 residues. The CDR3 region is CASSQQGRETQYF. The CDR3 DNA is TGTGCCAGCAGCCAACAGGGGAGGGAGACCCAGTACTTC.

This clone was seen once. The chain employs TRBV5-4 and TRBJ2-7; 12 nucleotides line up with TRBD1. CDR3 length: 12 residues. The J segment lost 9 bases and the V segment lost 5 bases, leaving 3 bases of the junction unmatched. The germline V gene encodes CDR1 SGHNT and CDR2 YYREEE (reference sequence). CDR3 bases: TGTGCCAGCAGGGGACAGGGGGCGCGGCAGTACTTC. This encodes CASRGQGARQYF.

The CDR3 region has the DNA TGTGCCAGCAAATGGGCCCAAGGACAGGGCTACGAGCAGTACTTC. Amino acids: CASKWAQGQGYEQYF. The genes are TRBV19 and TRBJ2-7; 8 bases map to TRBD1. After removal of 9 bases from V and 3 bases from J, the junction contained 13 bases not matched to a gene. The CDR3 contains 15 residues. The germline V gene encodes CDR1 LNHDA and CDR2 SQIVND (reference sequence). The variable domain in full, completed from reference TRBV19 and TRBJ2-7, reads DGGITQSPKYLFRKEGQNVTLSCEQNLNHDAMYWYRQDPGQGLRLIYYSQIVNDFQKGDIAEGYSVSREKKESFPLTVTSAQKNPTAFYLCASKWAQGQGYEQYFGPGTRLTVT.

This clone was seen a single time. In nucleotides, the CDR3 is TGTGCCAGCAGCTTAGATCCAGTGAAGGGGAATGAGCAGTTCTTC. Translated, it gives CASSLDPVKGNEQFF. V usage is TRBV11-2 and J usage is TRBJ2-1, with a tentative D call TRBD1 (5 bases). V gave up 0 bases and J gave up 7 bases, with 13 bases separating them. The CDR3 extends over 15 amino acids. The germline V gene has CDR1 SGHAT and CDR2 FQNNGV.

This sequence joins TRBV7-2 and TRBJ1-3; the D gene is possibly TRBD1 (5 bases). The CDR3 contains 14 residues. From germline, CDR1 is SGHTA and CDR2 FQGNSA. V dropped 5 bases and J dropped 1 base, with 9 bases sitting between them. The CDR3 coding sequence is TGTGCCAGCAGCCCGGGACTTTCTGGAAACACCATATATTTT. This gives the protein CASSPGLSGNTIYF.

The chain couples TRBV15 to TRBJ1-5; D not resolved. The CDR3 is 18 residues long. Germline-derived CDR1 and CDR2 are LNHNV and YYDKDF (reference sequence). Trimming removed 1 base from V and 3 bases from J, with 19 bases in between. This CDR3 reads CATSRGASTDRNNQPQHF. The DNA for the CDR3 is TGTGCCACCAGCAGAGGGGCCTCTACAGACCGCAACAATCAGCCCCAGCATTTT.

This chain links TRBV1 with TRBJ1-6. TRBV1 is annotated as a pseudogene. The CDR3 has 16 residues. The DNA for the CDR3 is TGCACCAGCAGCCAAGTCCCGGGGGGCGCGAATTCACCCCTCCACTTT. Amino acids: CTSSQVPGGANSPLHF.

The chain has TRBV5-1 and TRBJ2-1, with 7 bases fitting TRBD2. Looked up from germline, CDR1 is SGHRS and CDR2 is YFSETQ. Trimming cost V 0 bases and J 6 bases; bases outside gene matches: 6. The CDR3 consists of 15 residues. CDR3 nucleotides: TGCGCCAGCAGCTTGGTGGCGGGAGCAGGCAATGAGCAGTTCTTC. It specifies CASSLVAGAGNEQFF.

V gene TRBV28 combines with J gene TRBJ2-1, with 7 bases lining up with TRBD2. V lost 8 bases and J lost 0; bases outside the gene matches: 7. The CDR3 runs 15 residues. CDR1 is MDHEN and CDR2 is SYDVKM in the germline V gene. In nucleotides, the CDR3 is TGTGCCAGCCCCCCTTCGGGGGGCTCCTACAATGAGCAGTTCTTC. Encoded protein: CASPPSGGSYNEQFF.

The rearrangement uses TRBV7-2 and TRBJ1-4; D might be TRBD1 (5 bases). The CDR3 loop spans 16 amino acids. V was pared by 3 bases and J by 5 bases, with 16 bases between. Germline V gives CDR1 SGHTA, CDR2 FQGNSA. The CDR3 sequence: CASSLDSGQRNEKLFF. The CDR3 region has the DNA TGTGCCAGCAGCTTGGATTCCGGACAAAGGAATGAAAAACTGTTTTTT. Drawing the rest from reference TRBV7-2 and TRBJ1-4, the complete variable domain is GAGVSQSPSNKVTEKGKDVELRCDPISGHTALYWYRQSLGQGLEFLIYFQGNSAPDKSGLPSDRFSAERTGGSVSTLTIQRTQQEDSAVYLCASSLDSGQRNEKLFFGSGTQLSVL.

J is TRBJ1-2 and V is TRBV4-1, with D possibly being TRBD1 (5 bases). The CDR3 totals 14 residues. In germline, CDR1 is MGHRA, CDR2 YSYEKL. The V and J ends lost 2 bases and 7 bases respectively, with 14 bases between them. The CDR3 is CASSQRGLGGGYTF. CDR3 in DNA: TGCGCCAGCAGCCAAAGGGGACTCGGAGGTGGCTACACCTTC.

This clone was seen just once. CDR3 sequence: CASGSGNTGELFF. CDR3 in DNA: TGTGCTAGTGGCTCAGGGAACACCGGGGAGCTGTTTTTT. The V call is TRBV12-5, the J call TRBJ2-2, with D hard to call. The germline CDR1 and CDR2 sequences are LGHNT and FRNRAP. The length of the CDR3 is 13 residues. Deletions cut 6 bases from V and 1 base from J, with 6 bases between.

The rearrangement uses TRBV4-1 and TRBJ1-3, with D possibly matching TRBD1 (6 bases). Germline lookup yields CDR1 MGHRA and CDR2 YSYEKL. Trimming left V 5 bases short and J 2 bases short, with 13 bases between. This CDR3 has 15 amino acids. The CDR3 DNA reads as TGCGCCAGCAGCACACAACAGGGAACTGGAAACACCATATATTTT. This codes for CASSTQQGTGNTIYF.